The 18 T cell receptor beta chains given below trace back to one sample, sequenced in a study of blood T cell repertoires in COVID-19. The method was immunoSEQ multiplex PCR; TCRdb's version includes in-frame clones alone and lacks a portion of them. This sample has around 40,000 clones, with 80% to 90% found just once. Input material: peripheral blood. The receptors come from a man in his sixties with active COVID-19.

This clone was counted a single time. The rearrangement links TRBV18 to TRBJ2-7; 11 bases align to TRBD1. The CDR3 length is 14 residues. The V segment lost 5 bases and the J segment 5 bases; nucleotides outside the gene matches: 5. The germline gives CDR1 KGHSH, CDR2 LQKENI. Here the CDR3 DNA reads TGTGCCAGCTCAGGACAGGGGGCCCTGAACGAGCAGTACTTC. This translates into CASSGQGALNEQYF.

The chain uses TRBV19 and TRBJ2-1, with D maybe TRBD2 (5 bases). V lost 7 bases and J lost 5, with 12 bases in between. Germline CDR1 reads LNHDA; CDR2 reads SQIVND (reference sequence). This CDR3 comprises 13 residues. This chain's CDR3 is CASNSLADNEQFF. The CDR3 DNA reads TGTGCCAGTAATAGCCTAGCCGACAATGAGCAGTTCTTC. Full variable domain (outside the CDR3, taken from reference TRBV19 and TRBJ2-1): DGGITQSPKYLFRKEGQNVTLSCEQNLNHDAMYWYRQDPGQGLRLIYYSQIVNDFQKGDIAEGYSVSREKKESFPLTVTSAQKNPTAFYLCASNSLADNEQFFGPGTRLTVL.

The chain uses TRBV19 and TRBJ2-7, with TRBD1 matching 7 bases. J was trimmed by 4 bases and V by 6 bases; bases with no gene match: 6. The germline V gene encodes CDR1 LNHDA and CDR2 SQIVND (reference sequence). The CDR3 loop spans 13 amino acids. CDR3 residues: CASSVGDSYEQYF. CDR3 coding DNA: TGTGCCAGTAGCGTGGGGGACAGTTACGAGCAGTACTTC.

The CDR3 DNA reads as TGTGCCAGCAGCCCAGTCGGGGGATCAGAGACCCAGTACTTC. Its protein product is CASSPVGGSETQYF. The chain joins TRBV27 to TRBJ2-5, with D possibly being TRBD2 (6 bases). V was cut by 6 bases and J by 4 bases, with 15 bases left in between. Germline lookup yields CDR1 MNHEY and CDR2 SMNVEV (reference sequence). CDR3 size: 14 residues.

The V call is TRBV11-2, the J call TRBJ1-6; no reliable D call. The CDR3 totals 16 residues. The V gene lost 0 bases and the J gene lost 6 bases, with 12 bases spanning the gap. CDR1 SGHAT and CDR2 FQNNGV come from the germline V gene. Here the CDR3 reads CASSLDRNRPNSPLHF. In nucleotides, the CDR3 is TGTGCCAGCAGCTTAGATAGGAACAGACCTAATTCACCCCTCCACTTT.

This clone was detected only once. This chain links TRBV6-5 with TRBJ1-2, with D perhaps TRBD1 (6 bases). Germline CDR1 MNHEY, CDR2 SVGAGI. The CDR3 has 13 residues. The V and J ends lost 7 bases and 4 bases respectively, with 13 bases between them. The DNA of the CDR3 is TGTGCCAGCACCCGAGACAGGTTCTATGGCTACACCTTC. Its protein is CASTRDRFYGYTF.

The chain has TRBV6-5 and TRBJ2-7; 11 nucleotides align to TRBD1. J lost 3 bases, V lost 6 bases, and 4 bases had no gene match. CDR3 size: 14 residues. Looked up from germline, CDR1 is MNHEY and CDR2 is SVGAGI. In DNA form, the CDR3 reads TGTGCCAGCAGGGCCGGGACAGGGGGCTACGAGCAGTACTTC. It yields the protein CASRAGTGGYEQYF.

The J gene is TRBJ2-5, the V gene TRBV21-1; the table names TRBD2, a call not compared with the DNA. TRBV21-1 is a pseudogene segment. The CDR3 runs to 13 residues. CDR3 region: CASPAGPQETQYF. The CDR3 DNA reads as TGTGCCAGTCCCGCGGGCCCGCAAGAGACCCAGTACTTC.

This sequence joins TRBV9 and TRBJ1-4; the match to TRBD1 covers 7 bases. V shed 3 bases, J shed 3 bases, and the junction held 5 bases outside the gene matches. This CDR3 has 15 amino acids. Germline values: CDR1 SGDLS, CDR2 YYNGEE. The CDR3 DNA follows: TGTGCCAGCAGCGCCTCGACAGGGTCTAATGAAAAACTGTTTTTT. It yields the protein CASSASTGSNEKLFF.

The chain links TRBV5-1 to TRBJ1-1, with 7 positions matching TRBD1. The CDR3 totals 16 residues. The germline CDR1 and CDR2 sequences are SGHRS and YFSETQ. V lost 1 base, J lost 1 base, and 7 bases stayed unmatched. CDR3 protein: CASSLLGGRGNTEAFF. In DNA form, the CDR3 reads TGCGCCAGCAGCTTGTTAGGGGGCAGGGGGAACACTGAAGCTTTCTTT.

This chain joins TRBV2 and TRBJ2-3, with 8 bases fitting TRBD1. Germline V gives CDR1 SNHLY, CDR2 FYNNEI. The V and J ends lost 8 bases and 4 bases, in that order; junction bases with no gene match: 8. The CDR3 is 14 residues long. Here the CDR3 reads CASRRTGSADTQYF. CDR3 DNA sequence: TGTGCCAGCCGACGGACAGGGTCTGCAGATACGCAGTATTTT.

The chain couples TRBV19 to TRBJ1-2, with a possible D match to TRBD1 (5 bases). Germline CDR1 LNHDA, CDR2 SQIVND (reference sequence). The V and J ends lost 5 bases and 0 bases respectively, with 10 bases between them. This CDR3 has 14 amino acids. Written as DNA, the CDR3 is TGTGCCAGTAGTCCATGGACAACTAACTATGGCTACACCTTC. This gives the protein CASSPWTTNYGYTF. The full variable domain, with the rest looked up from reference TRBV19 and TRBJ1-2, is DGGITQSPKYLFRKEGQNVTLSCEQNLNHDAMYWYRQDPGQGLRLIYYSQIVNDFQKGDIAEGYSVSREKKESFPLTVTSAQKNPTAFYLCASSPWTTNYGYTFGSGTRLTVV.

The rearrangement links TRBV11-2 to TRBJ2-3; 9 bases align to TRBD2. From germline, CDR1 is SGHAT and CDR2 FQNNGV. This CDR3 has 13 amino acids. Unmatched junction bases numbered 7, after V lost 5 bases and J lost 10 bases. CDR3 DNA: TGTGCCAGCAGCCCCTCAGCGGGAGGCCCGCAGTATTTT. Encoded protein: CASSPSAGGPQYF.

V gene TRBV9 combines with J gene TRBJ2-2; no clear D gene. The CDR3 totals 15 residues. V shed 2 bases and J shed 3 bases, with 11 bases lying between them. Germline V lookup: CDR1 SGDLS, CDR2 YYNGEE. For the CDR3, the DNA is TGTGCCAGCAGCGTGCTCGGTGGAGACACCGGGGAGCTGTTTTTT. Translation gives CASSVLGGDTGELFF. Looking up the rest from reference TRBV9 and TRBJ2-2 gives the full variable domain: DSGVTQTPKHLITATGQRVTLRCSPRSGDLSVYWYQQSLDQGLQFLIQYYNGEERAKGNILERFSAQQFPDLHSELNLSSLELGDSALYFCASSVLGGDTGELFFGEGSRLTVL.

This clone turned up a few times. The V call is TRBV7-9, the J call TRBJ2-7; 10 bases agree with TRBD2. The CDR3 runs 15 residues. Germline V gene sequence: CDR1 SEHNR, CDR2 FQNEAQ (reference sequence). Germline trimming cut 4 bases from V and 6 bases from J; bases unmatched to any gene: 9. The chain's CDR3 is CASSYPLAGVGEQYF. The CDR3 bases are TGTGCCAGCAGCTACCCGCTAGCGGGAGTGGGCGAGCAGTACTTC.

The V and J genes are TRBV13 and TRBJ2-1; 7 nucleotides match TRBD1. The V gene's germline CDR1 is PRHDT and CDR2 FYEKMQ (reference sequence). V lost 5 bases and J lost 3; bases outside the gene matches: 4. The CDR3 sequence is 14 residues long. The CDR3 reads CASSPGQVYNEQFF. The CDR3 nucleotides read TGTGCCAGCAGCCCCGGACAGGTCTACAATGAGCAGTTCTTC.

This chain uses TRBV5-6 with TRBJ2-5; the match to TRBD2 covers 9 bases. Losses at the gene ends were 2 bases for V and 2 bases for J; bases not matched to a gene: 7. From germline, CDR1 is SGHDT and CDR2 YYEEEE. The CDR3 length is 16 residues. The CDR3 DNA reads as TGTGCCAGCAGCTTTTTAGCGGGAGAGGGGCAAGAGACCCAGTACTTC. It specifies CASSFLAGEGQETQYF. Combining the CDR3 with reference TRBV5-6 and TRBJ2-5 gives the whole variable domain DAGVTQSPTHLIKTRGQQVTLRCSPKSGHDTVSWYQQALGQGPQFIFQYYEEEERQRGNFPDRFSGHQFPNYSSELNVNALLLGDSALYLCASSFLAGEGQETQYFGPGTRLLVL.

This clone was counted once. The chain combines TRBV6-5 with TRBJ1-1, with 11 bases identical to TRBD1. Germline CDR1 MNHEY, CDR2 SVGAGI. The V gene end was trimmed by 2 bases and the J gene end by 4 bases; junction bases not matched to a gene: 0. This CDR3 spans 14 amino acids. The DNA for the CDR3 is TGTGCCAGCAGTTACGGGACAGGGGGCACTGAAGCTTTCTTT. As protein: CASSYGTGGTEAFF.